This TCR beta chain was found in a study of PD-1 blockade in classical Hodgkin lymphoma. Germline V lookup: CDR1 SNHLY, CDR2 FYNNEI. V was shortened by 4 bases and J by 4 bases, with 8 bases between the two germline ends. The CDR3 extends over 13 amino acids. A word on this clone: Its antigen is undetermined.

Some clones are missing from TCRdb's copy, which holds only in-frame ones; the method was immunoSEQ multiplex PCR. The repertoire holds 24,000 or so clones, with under 90% as singletons. Study findings and constraints: Reports indicated that newly diagnosed patients had lower baseline TCR diversity than healthy donors did. Exclusion removed patients who began nivolumab under 1 year after ASCT.

Every one of the patients relapsed after autologous stem cell transplantation (brentuximab vedotin exposure was variable). Best overall response was complete response, partial response or progressive disease in these relapsed/refractory classical Hodgkin lymphoma patients. The sample in question was peripheral blood mononuclear cells (PBMCs), obtained before the second cycle of nivolumab. The clonotype was recovered from a human donor with classical Hodgkin lymphoma. The chain joins TRBV2 to TRBJ1-5, with D possibly matching TRBD1 (5 bases). The DNA for the CDR3 is TGTGCCAGCAGTGTTGAGGGGAATCAGCCCCAGCATTTT. This sequence encodes CASSVEGNQPQHF.